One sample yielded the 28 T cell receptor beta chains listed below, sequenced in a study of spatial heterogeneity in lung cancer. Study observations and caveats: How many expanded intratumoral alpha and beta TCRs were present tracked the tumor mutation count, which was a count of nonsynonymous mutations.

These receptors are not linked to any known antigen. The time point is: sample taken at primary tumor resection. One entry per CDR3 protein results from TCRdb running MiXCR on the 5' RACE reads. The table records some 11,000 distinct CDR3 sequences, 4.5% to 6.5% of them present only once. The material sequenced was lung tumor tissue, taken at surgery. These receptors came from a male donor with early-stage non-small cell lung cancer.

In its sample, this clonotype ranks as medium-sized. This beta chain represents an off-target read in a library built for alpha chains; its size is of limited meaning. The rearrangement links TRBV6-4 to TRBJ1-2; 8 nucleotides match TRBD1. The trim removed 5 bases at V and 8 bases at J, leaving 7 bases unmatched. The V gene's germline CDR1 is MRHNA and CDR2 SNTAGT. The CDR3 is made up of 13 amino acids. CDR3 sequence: CASSQTGGGGYTF. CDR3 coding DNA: TGTGCCAGCAGTCAAACAGGGGGAGGAGGCTACACCTTC.

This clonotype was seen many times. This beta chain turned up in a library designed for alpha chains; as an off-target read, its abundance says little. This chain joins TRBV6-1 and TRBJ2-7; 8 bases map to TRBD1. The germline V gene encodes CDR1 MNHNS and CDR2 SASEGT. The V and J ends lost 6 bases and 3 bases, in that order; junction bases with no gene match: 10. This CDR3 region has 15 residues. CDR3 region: CASSLTGTGDYEQYF. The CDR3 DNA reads TGTGCCAGCAGCCTAACCGGGACAGGTGACTACGAGCAGTACTTC.

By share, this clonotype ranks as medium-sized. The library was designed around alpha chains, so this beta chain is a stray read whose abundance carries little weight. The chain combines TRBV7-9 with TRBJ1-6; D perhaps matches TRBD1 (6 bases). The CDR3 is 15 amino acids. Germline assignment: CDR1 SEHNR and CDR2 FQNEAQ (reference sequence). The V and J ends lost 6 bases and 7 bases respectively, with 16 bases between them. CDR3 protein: CASRPEGVGNSPLHF. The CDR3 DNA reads TGTGCCAGCAGACCTGAGGGGGTAGGGAATTCACCCCTCCACTTT.

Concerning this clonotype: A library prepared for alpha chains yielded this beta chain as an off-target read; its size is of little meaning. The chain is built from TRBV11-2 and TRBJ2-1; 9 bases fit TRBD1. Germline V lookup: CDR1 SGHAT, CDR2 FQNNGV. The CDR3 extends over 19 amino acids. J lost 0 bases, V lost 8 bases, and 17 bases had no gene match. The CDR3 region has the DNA TGTGCCAGCGGCGCCCCGGGACAGGGTGCGGTAAGCTCCTACAATGAGCAGTTCTTC. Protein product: CASGAPGQGAVSSYNEQFF.

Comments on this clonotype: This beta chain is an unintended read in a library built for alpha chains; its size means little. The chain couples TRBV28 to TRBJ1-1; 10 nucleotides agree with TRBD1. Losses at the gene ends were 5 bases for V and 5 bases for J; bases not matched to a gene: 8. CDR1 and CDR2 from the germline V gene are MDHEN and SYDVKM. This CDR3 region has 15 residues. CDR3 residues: CASSPDRGGWTEAFF. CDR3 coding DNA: TGTGCCAGCAGTCCGGACAGGGGGGGGTGGACTGAAGCTTTCTTT.

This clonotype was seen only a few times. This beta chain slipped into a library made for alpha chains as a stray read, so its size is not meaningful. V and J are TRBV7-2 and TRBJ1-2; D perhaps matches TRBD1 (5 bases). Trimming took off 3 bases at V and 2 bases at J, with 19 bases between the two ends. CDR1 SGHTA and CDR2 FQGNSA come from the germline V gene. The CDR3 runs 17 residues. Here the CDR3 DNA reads TGTGCCAGCAGCTTGGGTCCGGGACTCTGGGGGAACTATGGCTACACCTTC. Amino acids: CASSLGPGLWGNYGYTF.

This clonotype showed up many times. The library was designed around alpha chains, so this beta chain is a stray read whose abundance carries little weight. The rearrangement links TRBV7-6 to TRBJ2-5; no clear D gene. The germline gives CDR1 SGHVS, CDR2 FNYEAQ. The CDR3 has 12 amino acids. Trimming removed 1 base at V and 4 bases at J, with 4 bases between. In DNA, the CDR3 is TGTGCCAGCAGCTTAGGGACAGAGACCCAGTACTTC. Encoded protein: CASSLGTETQYF.

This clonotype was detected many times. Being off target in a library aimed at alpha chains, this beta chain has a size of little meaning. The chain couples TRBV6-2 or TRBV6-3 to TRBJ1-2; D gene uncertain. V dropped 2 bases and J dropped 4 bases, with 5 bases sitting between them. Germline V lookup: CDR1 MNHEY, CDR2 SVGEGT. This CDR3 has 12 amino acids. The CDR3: CASSYGPYGYTF. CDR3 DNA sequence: TGTGCCAGCAGTTACGGGCCCTATGGCTACACCTTC.

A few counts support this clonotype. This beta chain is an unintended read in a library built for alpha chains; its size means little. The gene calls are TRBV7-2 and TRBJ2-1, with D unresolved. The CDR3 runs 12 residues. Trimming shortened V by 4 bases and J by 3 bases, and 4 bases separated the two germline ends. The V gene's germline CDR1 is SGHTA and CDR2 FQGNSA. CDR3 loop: CASSSNYNEQFF. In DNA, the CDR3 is TGTGCCAGCAGCTCCAACTACAATGAGCAGTTCTTC. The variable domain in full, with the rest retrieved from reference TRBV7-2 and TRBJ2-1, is GAGVSQSPSNKVTEKGKDVELRCDPISGHTALYWYRQSLGQGLEFLIYFQGNSAPDKSGLPSDRFSAERTGGSVSTLTIQRTQQEDSAVYLCASSSNYNEQFFGPGTRLTVL.

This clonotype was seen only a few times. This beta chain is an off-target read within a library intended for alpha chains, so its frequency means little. The CDR3 reads CASSLGASGYNEQFF. CDR3 nucleotides: TGTGCCAGCAGCTTGGGGGCTAGCGGCTACAATGAGCAGTTCTTC. The chain uses TRBV7-4 and TRBJ2-1, with D possibly TRBD2 on 7 matching bases. CDR3 length: 15 residues. Germline-derived CDR1 and CDR2 are SGHVT and SQSDAQ. V gave up 3 bases and J gave up 3 bases, with 12 bases separating them.

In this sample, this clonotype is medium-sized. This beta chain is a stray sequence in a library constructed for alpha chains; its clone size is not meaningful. The CDR3 DNA sequence: TGCAGTGCTCAGCCACTAGCGACCGGGGAGCTGTTTTTT. Translation gives CSAQPLATGELFF. The chain links TRBV20-1 to TRBJ2-2; 7 bases align to TRBD2. CDR3 length: 13 amino acids. V was pared by 5 bases and J by 5 bases, with 5 bases of the junction left unmatched. Germline V gene sequence: CDR1 DFQATT, CDR2 SNEGSKA (reference sequence).

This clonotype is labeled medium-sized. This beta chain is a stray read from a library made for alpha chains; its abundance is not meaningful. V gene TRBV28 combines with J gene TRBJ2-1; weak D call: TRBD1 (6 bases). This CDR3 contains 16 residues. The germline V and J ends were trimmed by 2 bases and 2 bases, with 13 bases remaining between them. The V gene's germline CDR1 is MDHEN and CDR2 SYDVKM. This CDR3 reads CASSLGGSRAYNEQFF. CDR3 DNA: TGTGCCAGCAGTTTAGGGGGCTCGCGGGCCTACAATGAGCAGTTCTTC.

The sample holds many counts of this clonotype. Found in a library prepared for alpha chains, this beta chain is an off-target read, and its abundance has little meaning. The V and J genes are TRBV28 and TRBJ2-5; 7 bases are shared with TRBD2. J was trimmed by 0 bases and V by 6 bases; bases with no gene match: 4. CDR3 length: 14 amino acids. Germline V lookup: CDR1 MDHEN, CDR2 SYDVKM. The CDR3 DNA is TGTGCCAGCAGCGTGGGGACTAACCAAGAGACCCAGTACTTC. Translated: CASSVGTNQETQYF.

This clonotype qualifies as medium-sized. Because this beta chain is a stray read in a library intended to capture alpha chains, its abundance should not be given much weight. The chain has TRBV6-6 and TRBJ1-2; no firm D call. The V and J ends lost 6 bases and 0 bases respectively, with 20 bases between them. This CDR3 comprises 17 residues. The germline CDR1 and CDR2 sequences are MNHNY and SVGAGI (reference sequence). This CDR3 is CASSRIGVTISNYGYTF. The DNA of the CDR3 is TGTGCCAGCAGCCGTATCGGGGTGACAATATCTAACTATGGCTACACCTTC.

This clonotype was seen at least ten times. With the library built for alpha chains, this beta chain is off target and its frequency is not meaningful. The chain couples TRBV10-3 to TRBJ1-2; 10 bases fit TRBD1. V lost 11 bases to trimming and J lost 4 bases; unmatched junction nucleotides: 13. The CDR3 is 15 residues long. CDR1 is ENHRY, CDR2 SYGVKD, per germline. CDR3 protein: CAARTPGQGSYGYTF. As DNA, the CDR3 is TGTGCCGCGCGAACACCGGGACAGGGGTCCTATGGCTACACCTTC.

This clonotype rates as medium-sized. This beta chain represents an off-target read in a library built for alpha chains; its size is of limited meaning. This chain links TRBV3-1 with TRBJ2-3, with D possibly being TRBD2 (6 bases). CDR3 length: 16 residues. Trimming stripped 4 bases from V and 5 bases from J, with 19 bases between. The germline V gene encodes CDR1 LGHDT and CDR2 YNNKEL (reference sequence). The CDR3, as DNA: TGTGCCAGCAGCCCGTCGGCGGGGACCGGGGGAGATACGCAGTATTTT. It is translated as CASSPSAGTGGDTQYF.

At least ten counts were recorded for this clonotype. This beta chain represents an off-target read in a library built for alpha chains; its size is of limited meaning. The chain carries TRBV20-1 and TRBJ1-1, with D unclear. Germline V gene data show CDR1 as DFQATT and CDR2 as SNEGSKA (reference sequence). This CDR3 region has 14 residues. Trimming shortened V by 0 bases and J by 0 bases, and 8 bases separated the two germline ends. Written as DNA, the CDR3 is TGCAGTGCTAGAGATGGACGGTTGAACACTGAAGCTTTCTTT. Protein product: CSARDGRLNTEAFF.

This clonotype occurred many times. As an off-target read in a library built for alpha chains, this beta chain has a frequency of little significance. CDR3 in amino acids: CSVQPGQGAYEQYF. In DNA, the CDR3 is TGCAGCGTTCAACCGGGACAGGGCGCCTACGAGCAGTACTTC. The V call is TRBV29-1, the J call TRBJ2-7; 9 nucleotides match TRBD1. Germline CDR1 SQVTM, CDR2 ANQGSEA. The trim removed 5 bases at V and 2 bases at J, leaving 7 bases unmatched. This CDR3 contains 14 residues.

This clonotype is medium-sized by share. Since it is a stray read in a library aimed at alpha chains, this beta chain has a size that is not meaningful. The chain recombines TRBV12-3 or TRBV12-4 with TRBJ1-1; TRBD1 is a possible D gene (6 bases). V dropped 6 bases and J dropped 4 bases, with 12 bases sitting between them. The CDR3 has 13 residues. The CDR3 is CASSSTGRTEAFF. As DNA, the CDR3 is TGTGCCAGCAGCTCTACAGGGCGCACTGAAGCTTTCTTT.

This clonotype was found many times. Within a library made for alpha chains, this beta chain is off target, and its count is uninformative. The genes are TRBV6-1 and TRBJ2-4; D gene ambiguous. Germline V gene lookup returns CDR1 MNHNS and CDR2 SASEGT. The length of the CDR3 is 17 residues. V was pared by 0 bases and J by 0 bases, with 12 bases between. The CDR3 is CASSEALGNLAKNIQYF. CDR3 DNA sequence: TGTGCCAGCAGTGAAGCGCTGGGCAACCTAGCCAAAAACATTCAGTACTTC.

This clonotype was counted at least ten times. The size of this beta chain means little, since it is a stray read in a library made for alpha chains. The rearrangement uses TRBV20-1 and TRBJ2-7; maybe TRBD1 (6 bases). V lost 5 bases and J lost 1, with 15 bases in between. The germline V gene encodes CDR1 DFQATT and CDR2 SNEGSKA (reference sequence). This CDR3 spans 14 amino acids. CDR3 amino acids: CSAQGDTSSYEQYF. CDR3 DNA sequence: TGCAGTGCTCAAGGGGACACCTCGTCCTACGAGCAGTACTTC.

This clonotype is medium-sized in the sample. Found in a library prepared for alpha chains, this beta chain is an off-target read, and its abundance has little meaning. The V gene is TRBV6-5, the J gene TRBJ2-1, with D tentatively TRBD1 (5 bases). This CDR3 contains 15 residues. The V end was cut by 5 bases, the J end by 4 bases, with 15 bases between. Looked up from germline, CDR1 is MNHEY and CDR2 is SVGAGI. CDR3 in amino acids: CASSAQGTLYNEQFF. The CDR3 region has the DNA TGTGCCAGCAGTGCCCAGGGAACCTTATACAATGAGCAGTTCTTC.

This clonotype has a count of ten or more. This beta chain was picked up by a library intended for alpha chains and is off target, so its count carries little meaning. The CDR3 sequence: CASSQIRGGRDEQFF. Written as DNA, the CDR3 is TGCGCCAGCAGCCAAATCAGGGGGGGCAGGGATGAGCAGTTCTTC. This chain uses TRBV4-1 with TRBJ2-1; the D gene could be TRBD1 or TRBD2 (7 bases each). The CDR3 totals 15 residues. V was cut by 2 bases and J by 8 bases, with 16 bases left in between. CDR1 and CDR2 (germline): MGHRA, YSYEKL.

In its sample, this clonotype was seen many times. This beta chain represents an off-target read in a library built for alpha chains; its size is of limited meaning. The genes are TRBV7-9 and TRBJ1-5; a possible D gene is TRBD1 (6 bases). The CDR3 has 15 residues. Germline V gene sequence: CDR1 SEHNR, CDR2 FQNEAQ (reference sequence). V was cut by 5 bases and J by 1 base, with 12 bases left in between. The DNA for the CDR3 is TGTGCCAGCAGCCGAGCGGGGGCCAGCAATCAGCCCCAGCATTTT. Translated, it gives CASSRAGASNQPQHF. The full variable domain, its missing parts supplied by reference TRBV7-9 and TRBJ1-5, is DTGVSQNPRHKITKRGQNVTFRCDPISEHNRLYWYRQTLGQGPEFLTYFQNEAQLEKSRLLSDRFSAERPKGSFSTLEIQRTEQGDSAMYLCASSRAGASNQPQHFGDGTRLSIL.

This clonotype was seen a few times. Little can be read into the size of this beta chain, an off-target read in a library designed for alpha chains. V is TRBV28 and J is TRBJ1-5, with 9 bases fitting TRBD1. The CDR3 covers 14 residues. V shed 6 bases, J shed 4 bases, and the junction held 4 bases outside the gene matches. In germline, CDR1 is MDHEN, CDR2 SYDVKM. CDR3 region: CASSGGTGNQPQHF. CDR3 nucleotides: TGTGCCAGCAGCGGTGGGACAGGGAATCAGCCCCAGCATTTT.

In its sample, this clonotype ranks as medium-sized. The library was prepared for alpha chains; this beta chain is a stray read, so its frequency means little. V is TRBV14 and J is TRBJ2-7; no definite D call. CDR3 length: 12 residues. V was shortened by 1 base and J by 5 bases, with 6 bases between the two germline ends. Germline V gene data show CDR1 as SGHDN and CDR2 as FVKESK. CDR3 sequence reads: CASSQVFHEQYF. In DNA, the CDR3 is TGTGCCAGCAGCCAAGTTTTCCACGAGCAGTACTTC.

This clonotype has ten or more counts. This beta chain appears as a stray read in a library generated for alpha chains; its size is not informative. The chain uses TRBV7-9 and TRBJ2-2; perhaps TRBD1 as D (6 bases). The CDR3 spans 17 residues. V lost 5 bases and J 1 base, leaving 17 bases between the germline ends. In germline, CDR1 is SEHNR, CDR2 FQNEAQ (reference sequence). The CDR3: CASSRGGGTVNTGELFF. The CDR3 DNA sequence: TGTGCCAGCAGCCGAGGGGGTGGGACCGTGAACACCGGGGAGCTGTTTTTT.

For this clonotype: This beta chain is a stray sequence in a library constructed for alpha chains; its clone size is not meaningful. In nucleotides, the CDR3 is TGTGCCAGCAGCCCGGACGGCACCGGGGAGCTGTTTTTT. Protein product: CASSPDGTGELFF. The genes are TRBV5-8 and TRBJ2-2; no clear D gene. The CDR3 has 13 residues. The V end lost 4 bases, the J end lost 4 bases, and 8 bases lay between the germline ends. CDR1 is SGHTS and CDR2 is YDEGEE in the germline V gene.